A selection of T cell receptor beta chains follows, all from one sample in a study of CD8+ T cells in alopecia areata. The protocol was immunoSEQ multiplex PCR, while the TCRdb copy is restricted to in-frame clones and leaves out a portion. The table shows approximately 43,000 clones, with 65% occurring only once. This sample comprised CD8+ T cells sorted from blood, obtained at week 4, from a patient treated with tofacitinib. All receptors come from a human donor with alopecia areata. Each CDR3 is given without its conserved first and last residue.

J gene: TRBJ1-2
V gene: TRBV9
CDR3 protein: ASSVGGARGYT

J gene: TRBJ1-5
V gene: TRBV7-9
CDR3 protein: ASSLGGEGQPQH

J gene: TRBJ2-7
V gene: TRBV6-5
CDR3 protein: ASPYYEQY

J gene: TRBJ1-2
V gene: TRBV30
CDR3 protein: AWSLSMAKEYT

J gene: TRBJ2-7
V gene: TRBV4-1
CDR3 protein: ASSQELGSSYEQY

J gene: TRBJ2-6
V gene: TRBV7-6
CDR3 protein: ASSLAGAGANVLT

J gene: TRBJ2-7
V gene: TRBV13
CDR3 protein: ASRGSSSYEQY

J gene: TRBJ1-2
V gene: TRBV30
CDR3 protein: AWSISGPYGYT

J gene: TRBJ1-2
V gene: TRBV29-1
CDR3 protein: SGRLQGSPNYGYT

J gene: TRBJ2-1
V gene: TRBV15
CDR3 protein: ATSRAGSDMYNEQF

J gene: TRBJ1-2
V gene: TRBV30
CDR3 protein: AWSVSGGYT

J gene: TRBJ2-3
V gene: TRBV4-3
CDR3 protein: ASSQDLAGGFGTQY

J gene: TRBJ2-5
V gene: TRBV19
CDR3 protein: ASSLAGGTETQY

J gene: TRBJ2-7
V gene: TRBV13
CDR3 protein: ASSLMSGVYEQY

J gene: TRBJ2-4
V gene: TRBV2
CDR3 protein: ASSGAKNIQY

J gene: TRBJ2-3
V gene: TRBV7-9
CDR3 protein: ASSWTSGAITDTQY

J gene: TRBJ2-3
V gene: TRBV15
CDR3 protein: ATSRAGVTDTQY

J gene: TRBJ1-1
V gene: TRBV4-3
CDR3 protein: ASSQDWSARTEAF

J gene: TRBJ1-2
V gene: TRBV29-1
CDR3 protein: SAPAGNGGYT

J gene: TRBJ1-2
V gene: TRBV6-5
CDR3 protein: ASSYGGQGSEYGYT

J gene: TRBJ1-1
V gene: TRBV14
CDR3 protein: ASSQEGRGNTEAF

J gene: TRBJ2-5
V gene: TRBV30
CDR3 protein: AWTAQGEGETQY

J gene: TRBJ2-7
V gene: TRBV4-2
CDR3 protein: ASSQEAPGPYEQY

J gene: TRBJ2-7
V gene: TRBV11-2
CDR3 protein: ASSLDYEQY

J gene: TRBJ2-1
V gene: TRBV4-3
CDR3 protein: ASSQDLLGPEQF

J gene: TRBJ2-7
V gene: TRBV10-2
CDR3 protein: ASSEPPDYYEQY

J gene: TRBJ2-7
V gene: TRBV5-1
CDR3 protein: ASSLTTRDEQY

J gene: TRBJ2-7
V gene: TRBV7-9
CDR3 protein: ASSLGYYEQY

J gene: TRBJ2-7
V gene: TRBV30
CDR3 protein: AWSDGLAYEQY

J gene: TRBJ2-5
V gene: TRBV4-3
CDR3 protein: ASSQVRGETQY

J gene: TRBJ2-3
V gene: TRBV15
CDR3 protein: ASGARLTDTQY

J gene: TRBJ2-1
V gene: TRBV15
CDR3 protein: ATSRVGYNEQF

J gene: TRBJ2-1
V gene: TRBV7-6
CDR3 protein: ASSLQGVAVTYNEQF

J gene: TRBJ2-7
V gene: TRBV4-3
CDR3 protein: ASSQDARGGDEQY

J gene: TRBJ1-4
V gene: TRBV7-9
CDR3 protein: ASSLLNAEIELF

J gene: TRBJ2-3
V gene: TRBV5-4
CDR3 protein: ASSTEDTQY

J gene: TRBJ1-1
V gene: TRBV5-6
CDR3 protein: ASSSTRKSPEAF

J gene: TRBJ2-3
V gene: TRBV7-9
CDR3 protein: ASSSNAGGDESTDTQY

J gene: TRBJ2-7
V gene: TRBV6-1
CDR3 protein: ASREQGNEQY

J gene: TRBJ2-7
V gene: TRBV29-1
CDR3 protein: SVEGNRESSYEQY

J gene: TRBJ1-1
V gene: TRBV29-1
CDR3 protein: SGFPGPNTEAF

J gene: TRBJ2-5
V gene: TRBV10-3
CDR3 protein: AISEVGGETQY

J gene: TRBJ2-2
V gene: TRBV4-3
CDR3 protein: ASSQGRTGELF

J gene: TRBJ2-3
V gene: TRBV7-6
CDR3 protein: ASSLVGLAGGRPDTQY